Following are 3 T cell receptor beta chains from one sample sequenced in a study of human T cells and chemical hapten exposure. Time point described: patch test 2, 6 weeks after DPC sensitization. Treatment defined: therapeutic diphenylcyclopropenone sensitization with weekly scalp DPC. TCRdb recomputed calls from the RACE reads with MiXCR, one row per CDR3 protein. The sample has roughly 84,000 distinct CDR3 sequences, less than 11% seen once. The input for sequencing was whole blood, taken in connection with sensitization to the hapten diphenylcyclopropenone (DPC). The receptors here all came from a woman in her forties or fifties with alopecia areata. Some clones in this sample may be carry-over from other donors' samples.

The sample holds a few counts of this clonotype. The rearrangement uses TRBV5-1 and TRBJ2-3, with TRBD2 matching over 7 bases. V lost 0 bases and J lost 2; bases outside the gene matches: 6. Per germline, CDR1 SGHRS and CDR2 YFSETQ. This CDR3 spans 16 amino acids. CDR3 coding DNA: TGCGCCAGCAGCTTGGCTGGCGGGAGTCCCACAGATACGCAGTATTTT. Its translation: CASSLAGGSPTDTQYF.

V usage is TRBV27 and J usage is TRBJ2-7; D ambiguous. The CDR3 totals 15 residues. V dropped 4 bases and J dropped 0 bases, with 13 bases sitting between them. Germline V gene sequence: CDR1 MNHEY, CDR2 SMNVEV (reference sequence). The CDR3, as DNA: TGTGCCAGCAGTTCCCCCGGTCGTCACTCCTACGAGCAGTACTTC. Its translation is CASSSPGRHSYEQYF.

This clonotype was seen ten or more times. This CDR3 is CASSLGQGPYNEQFF. CDR3 coding DNA: TGTGCCAGCAGCTTGGGACAGGGGCCCTACAATGAGCAGTTCTTC. The chain combines TRBV5-4 with TRBJ2-1; TRBD1 matches 8 bases. The CDR3 runs 15 residues. The V gene end was trimmed by 0 bases and the J gene end by 2 bases; junction bases not matched to a gene: 1. Germline V gene sequence: CDR1 SGHNT, CDR2 YYREEE (reference sequence).